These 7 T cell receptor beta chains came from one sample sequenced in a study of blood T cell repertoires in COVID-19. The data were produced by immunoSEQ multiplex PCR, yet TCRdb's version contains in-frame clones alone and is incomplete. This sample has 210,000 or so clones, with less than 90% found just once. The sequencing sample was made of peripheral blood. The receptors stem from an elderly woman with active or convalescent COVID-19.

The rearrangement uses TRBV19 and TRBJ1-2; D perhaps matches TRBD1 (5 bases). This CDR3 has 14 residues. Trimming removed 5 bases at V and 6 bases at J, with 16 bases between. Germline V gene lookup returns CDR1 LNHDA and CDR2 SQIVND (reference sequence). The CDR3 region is CASSQTRDSNGYTF. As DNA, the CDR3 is TGTGCCAGTAGTCAAACGCGCGACAGTAATGGCTACACCTTC.

The CDR3 DNA follows: TGTGCCAGCAGCTTGCCCGGACTAGGCGAGCAGTACTTC. It specifies CASSLPGLGEQYF. V gene TRBV11-2 combines with J gene TRBJ2-7; the match to TRBD2 covers 7 bases. CDR3 size: 13 residues. J was trimmed by 6 bases and V by 3 bases; bases with no gene match: 5. CDR1 and CDR2 from the germline V gene are SGHAT and FQNNGV.

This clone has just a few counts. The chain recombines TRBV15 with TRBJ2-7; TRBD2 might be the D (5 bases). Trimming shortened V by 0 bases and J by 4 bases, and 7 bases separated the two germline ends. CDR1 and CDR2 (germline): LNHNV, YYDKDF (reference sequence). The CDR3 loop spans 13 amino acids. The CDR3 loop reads CATSRERTYEQYF. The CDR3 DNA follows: TGTGCCACCAGCAGAGAAAGGACTTACGAGCAGTACTTC. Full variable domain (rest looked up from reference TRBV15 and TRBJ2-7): DAMVIQNPRYQVTQFGKPVTLSCSQTLNHNVMYWYQQKSSQAPKLLFHYYDKDFNNEADTPDNFQSRRPNTSFCFLDIRSPGLGDTAMYLCATSRERTYEQYFGPGTRLTVT.

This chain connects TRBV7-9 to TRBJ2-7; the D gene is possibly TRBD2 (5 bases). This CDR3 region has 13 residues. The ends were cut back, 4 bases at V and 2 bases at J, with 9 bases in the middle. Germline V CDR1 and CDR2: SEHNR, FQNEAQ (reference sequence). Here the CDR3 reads CASSWEKTYEQYF. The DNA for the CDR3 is TGTGCCAGCAGCTGGGAGAAAACCTACGAGCAGTACTTC.

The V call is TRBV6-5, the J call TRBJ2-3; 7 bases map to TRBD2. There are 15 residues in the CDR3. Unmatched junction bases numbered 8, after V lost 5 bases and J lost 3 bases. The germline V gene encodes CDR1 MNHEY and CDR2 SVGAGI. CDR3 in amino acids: CASSRQRGLTDTQYF. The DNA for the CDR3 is TGTGCCAGCAGTCGACAGCGGGGATTGACAGATACGCAGTATTTT.

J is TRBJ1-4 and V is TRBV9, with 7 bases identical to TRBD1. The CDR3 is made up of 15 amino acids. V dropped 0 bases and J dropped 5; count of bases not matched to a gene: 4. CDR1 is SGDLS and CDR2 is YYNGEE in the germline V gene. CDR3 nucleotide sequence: TGTGCCAGCAGCGTAGGGGACAGTCAAAATGAAAAACTGTTTTTT. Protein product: CASSVGDSQNEKLFF.

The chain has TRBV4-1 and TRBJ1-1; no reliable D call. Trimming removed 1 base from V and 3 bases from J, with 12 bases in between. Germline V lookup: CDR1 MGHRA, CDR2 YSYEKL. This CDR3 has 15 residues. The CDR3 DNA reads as TGCGCCAGCAGCCAAGTGAGGGTCCAGGACACTGAAGCTTTCTTT. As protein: CASSQVRVQDTEAFF.